The 4 T cell receptor beta chains below come from one sample, sequenced in a study of post-analysis software for immune sequencing data. Study results and limitations: Among a few TRBV segments more frequent in patients than controls were TRBV5-6, TRBV5-1 and TRBV20-1.

These receptors are not linked to any known antigen. Sequencing libraries made from TCR beta cDNA carried unique molecular identifiers. MiXCR was run by TCRdb on the PCR reads, yielding one entry per CDR3 protein. Among about 770,000 distinct CDR3 sequences listed, 35% to 55% were seen once. Sequenced: blood. All receptors come from a girl under 18 with multiple sclerosis.

This chain uses TRBV4-1 with TRBJ2-7; a possible D gene is TRBD2 (5 bases). CDR3 length: 14 residues. V was cut by 1 base and J by 2 bases, with 9 bases left in between. Per the germline V gene, CDR1 is MGHRA and CDR2 is YSYEKL. The CDR3 DNA is TGCGCCAGCAGCCAAGGGTCGGGAACCTACGAGCAGTACTTC. Its protein product is CASSQGSGTYEQYF.

The rearrangement joins TRBV20-1 to TRBJ2-3; 8 bases agree with TRBD2. Per the germline V gene, CDR1 is DFQATT and CDR2 is SNEGSKA (reference sequence). J lost 3 bases, V lost 0 bases, and 5 bases had no gene match. The CDR3 is 15 residues long. CDR3 protein: CSARDETSVTDTQYF. DNA of the CDR3: TGCAGTGCTAGAGATGAGACTAGCGTGACAGATACGCAGTATTTT.

This clonotype has a handful of counts. The chain joins TRBV20-1 to TRBJ2-1, with D possibly matching TRBD1 (6 bases). Trimming pared 3 bases from V and 5 bases from J, leaving 17 bases between. The CDR3 covers 15 residues. Germline V gene lookup returns CDR1 DFQATT and CDR2 SNEGSKA (reference sequence). CDR3 DNA: TGCAGTGCTAGTCACTCTTTGGGACACAACAATGAGCAGTTCTTC. Translation gives CSASHSLGHNNEQFF.

The chain recombines TRBV4-3 with TRBJ2-7, with TRBD2 identical over 14 bases. The J segment lost 3 bases and the V segment lost 1 base, leaving 5 bases of the junction unmatched. The V gene's germline CDR1 is LGHNA and CDR2 YSLEER. This CDR3 spans 17 amino acids. The CDR3 protein is CASSQGTGTSGSYEQYF. Here the CDR3 DNA reads TGCGCCAGCAGCCAAGGGACCGGGACTAGCGGGAGCTACGAGCAGTACTTC.